The 9 T cell receptor beta chains below come from one sample, sequenced in a study of cytotoxic CD8 clonotypes in ibrutinib-treated CLL. Sequencing used immunoSEQ multiplex PCR; TCRdb keeps in-frame clones, though not all of them. The top ten hold approximately 6% of the sample, which has 200,000 to 250,000 clones, over 65% seen once. This specimen was PBMCs, taken after 12 months of ibrutinib treatment. The source of these receptors is a human donor with chronic lymphocytic leukemia.

In this sample, this clone turned up a few times. This sequence joins TRBV18 and TRBJ2-1; 10 positions match TRBD2. The CDR3 totals 16 residues. The germline CDR1 and CDR2 sequences are KGHSH and LQKENI. V was pared by 5 bases and J by 6 bases, with 10 bases of the junction left unmatched. CDR3 residues: CASSTAFRTSGNEQFF. CDR3 in DNA: TGTGCCAGCTCAACGGCATTTAGGACTAGCGGCAATGAGCAGTTCTTC. The full variable domain, completed using reference TRBV18 and TRBJ2-1, is NAGVMQNPRHLVRRRGQEARLRCSPMKGHSHVYWYRQLPEEGLKFMVYLQKENIIDESGMPKERFSAEFPKEGPSILRIQQVVRGDSAAYFCASSTAFRTSGNEQFFGPGTRLTVL.

The chain has TRBV2 and TRBJ1-2; no firm D call. Germline CDR1 and CDR2: SNHLY and FYNNEI. The ends were cut back, 8 bases at V and 6 bases at J, with 16 bases in the middle. The CDR3 has 13 amino acids. The CDR3 DNA follows: TGTGCCAGCCGTCAAAACGGGAGAGATGGCTACACCTTC. Amino acid sequence: CASRQNGRDGYTF.

Concerning this clone itself: At the DNA level, this CDR3 is encoded by other sequences in the same sample as well. The chain employs TRBV7-9 and TRBJ1-1, with 9 positions matching TRBD1. V dropped 4 bases and J dropped 2; count of bases not matched to a gene: 2. The CDR3 consists of 14 residues. CDR1 is SEHNR and CDR2 is FQNEAQ in the germline V gene (reference sequence). CDR3 bases: TGTGCCAGCAGCTACAGGGGGCAAAACACTGAAGCTTTCTTT. Its protein product is CASSYRGQNTEAFF.

The chain recombines TRBV10-3 with TRBJ1-1; D is possibly TRBD1 (5 bases). CDR1 and CDR2 (germline): ENHRY, SYGVKD. V shed 2 bases and J shed 4 bases, with 14 bases lying between them. CDR3 length: 15 amino acids. CDR3 in DNA: TGTGCCATCAGTGAGCGGGGCACGTCGGTCACTGAAGCTTTCTTT. Translated: CAISERGTSVTEAFF.

The rearrangement uses TRBV30 and TRBJ1-1; no reliable D call. The CDR3 is made up of 12 amino acids. The V end was cut by 4 bases, the J end by 7 bases, with 13 bases between. CDR1 is GTSNPN and CDR2 is SVGIG in the germline V gene (reference sequence). CDR3 protein: CAWTRSIGEAFF. The DNA of the CDR3 is TGTGCCTGGACAAGGTCGATAGGTGAAGCTTTCTTT. The full variable domain, its missing parts supplied by reference TRBV30 and TRBJ1-1, is SQTIHQWPATLVQPVGSPLSLECTVEGTSNPNLYWYRQAAGRGLQLLFYSVGIGQISSEVPQNLSASRPQDRQFILSSKKLLLSDSGFYLCAWTRSIGEAFFGQGTRLTVV.

The J gene is TRBJ2-7, the V gene TRBV30; either TRBD1 or TRBD2 may supply D (5 bases each). The germline V gene has CDR1 GTSNPN and CDR2 SVGIG (reference sequence). This CDR3 region has 13 residues. With 3 bases removed from V and 7 bases from J, the gap between germline ends came to 16 bases. As DNA, the CDR3 is TGTGCCTGGAGCCTAAGCCGGGGCCGAGAGCAGTACTTC. This codes for CAWSLSRGREQYF.

V is TRBV6-5 and J is TRBJ2-7; perhaps D is TRBD1 or TRBD2 (6 bases each). The CDR3 covers 14 residues. Deletions cut 10 bases from V and 5 bases from J, with 21 bases between. Germline CDR1 reads MNHEY; CDR2 reads SVGAGI. CDR3 DNA sequence: TGTGCCACCAGGTCAAGGGGGAGGAAAAACGAGCAGTACTTC. It specifies CATRSRGRKNEQYF.

The chain recombines TRBV18 with TRBJ2-7, with 7 bases aligning to TRBD1. V lost 6 bases, J lost 3 bases, and 5 bases stayed unmatched. The germline CDR1 and CDR2 sequences are KGHSH and LQKENI. The CDR3 sequence is 13 residues long. The CDR3 DNA reads TGTGCCAGCTCCCGGGGACAGTACTACGAGCAGTACTTC. It is translated as CASSRGQYYEQYF.

The chain couples TRBV6-6 to TRBJ2-2, with a possible D match to TRBD1 (5 bases). The V end was cut by 1 base, the J end by 4 bases, with 7 bases between. CDR1 and CDR2 (germline): MNHNY, SVGAGI (reference sequence). The CDR3 extends over 14 amino acids. The CDR3 DNA reads as TGTGCCAGCAGTTACTGGGGCGGCACCGGGGAGCTGTTTTTT. Its translation: CASSYWGGTGELFF.